This is a list of T cell receptor beta chains from one sample in a study of cytomegalovirus exposure and HLA in healthy donors. Produced via immunoSEQ multiplex PCR; TCRdb's table is partial and in-frame only. This table has about 82,000 clones, 70% to 80% appearing once. What was sequenced was PBMCs. The receptors here all came from a man aged 60-69 years in good health and CMV-seronegative. The CDR3 runs from the conserved cysteine through the conserved F or W. The order of the fields is CDR3 protein, CDR3 DNA, clone size, V gene, J gene, D gene. The D gene is left open where the match is weak. Expanded clones are given a class, and other clones once, few, many or no size at all.

CDR3aa: CASSPPDGSGGYTF
CDR3nt: TGTGCCAGCAGTCCCCCCGACGGATCGGGTGGCTACACCTTC
abundance: NA
v_gene: TRBV28
j_gene: TRBJ1-2
d_gene: NA

CDR3aa: CASSSQGSSEYGYTF
CDR3nt: TGTGCCAGCAGTTCACAGGGATCCTCAGAGTATGGCTACACCTTC
abundance: NA
v_gene: TRBV28
j_gene: TRBJ1-2
d_gene: NA

CDR3aa: CASSTGSQPQHF
CDR3nt: TGTGCCAGCAGTACAGGGTCTCAGCCCCAGCATTTT
abundance: few
v_gene: TRBV6-5
j_gene: TRBJ1-5
d_gene: NA

CDR3aa: CASSLGQRYEAFF
CDR3nt: TGCGCCAGCAGCTTGGGACAGAGGTATGAAGCTTTCTTT
abundance: NA
v_gene: TRBV5-1
j_gene: TRBJ1-1
d_gene: NA

CDR3aa: CASSELYRGNSYEQYF
CDR3nt: TGTGCCAGCAGTGAATTGTACAGGGGGAACTCCTACGAGCAGTACTTC
abundance: once
v_gene: TRBV6-1
j_gene: TRBJ2-7
d_gene: TRBD1

CDR3aa: CASRLRQNTNSPLHF
CDR3nt: TGTGCCAGCAGACTAAGACAGAATACTAATTCACCCCTCCACTTT
abundance: NA
v_gene: TRBV27
j_gene: TRBJ1-6
d_gene: NA

CDR3aa: CASSLGSTTNEKLFF
CDR3nt: TGTGCCAGCAGCTTAGGGAGTACAACTAATGAAAAACTGTTTTTT
abundance: NA
v_gene: TRBV11-2
j_gene: TRBJ1-4
d_gene: NA

CDR3aa: CASSLSGPINYGYTF
CDR3nt: TGTGCCAGCAGTTTATCGGGGCCTATTAACTATGGCTACACCTTC
abundance: NA
v_gene: TRBV27
j_gene: TRBJ1-2
d_gene: NA

CDR3aa: CASSWTVTYEQYF
CDR3nt: TGTGCCAGCAGCTGGACAGTTACCTACGAGCAGTACTTC
abundance: NA
v_gene: TRBV6-1
j_gene: TRBJ2-7
d_gene: NA

CDR3aa: CASTREFSGNTIYF
CDR3nt: TGTGCCAGCACACGGGAGTTCTCTGGAAACACCATATATTTT
abundance: NA
v_gene: TRBV28
j_gene: TRBJ1-3
d_gene: NA

CDR3aa: CASSVGTGGQKETQYF
CDR3nt: TGTGCCAGCAGCGTAGGAACCGGGGGTCAGAAGGAGACCCAGTACTTC
abundance: NA
v_gene: TRBV9
j_gene: TRBJ2-5
d_gene: NA

CDR3aa: CASRPTGGLREKLFF
CDR3nt: TGTGCCAGCAGGCCTACAGGGGGCTTACGTGAAAAACTGTTTTTT
abundance: NA
v_gene: TRBV7-2
j_gene: TRBJ1-4
d_gene: TRBD1

CDR3aa: CASSLFGSSYNEQFF
CDR3nt: TGCGCCAGCAGCTTGTTCGGGAGCTCCTACAATGAGCAGTTCTTC
abundance: NA
v_gene: TRBV5-1
j_gene: TRBJ2-1
d_gene: NA

CDR3aa: CASSPNTGVETQYF
CDR3nt: TGTGCCAGCTCACCCAACACAGGGGTTGAGACCCAGTACTTC
abundance: NA
v_gene: TRBV18
j_gene: TRBJ2-5
d_gene: TRBD1

CDR3aa: CSVSGHRDQPQHF
CDR3nt: TGCAGCGTTTCGGGACATCGCGATCAGCCCCAGCATTTT
abundance: NA
v_gene: TRBV29-1
j_gene: TRBJ1-5
d_gene: NA

CDR3aa: CASSFNLQGARHGYTF
CDR3nt: TGTGCCAGCAGCTTTAACTTACAGGGGGCGAGGCATGGCTACACCTTC
abundance: NA
v_gene: TRBV7-2
j_gene: TRBJ1-2
d_gene: TRBD1

CDR3aa: CASSPNLGLAGTNEQFF
CDR3nt: TGTGCTAGCAGCCCAAACCTGGGACTAGCGGGGACAAATGAGCAGTTCTTC
abundance: NA
v_gene: TRBV7-7
j_gene: TRBJ2-1
d_gene: TRBD2

CDR3aa: CASSVYSPNNEKLFF
CDR3nt: TGTGCCAGCAGCGTATACAGCCCCAATAATGAAAAACTGTTTTTT
abundance: few
v_gene: TRBV5-6
j_gene: TRBJ1-4
d_gene: NA

CDR3aa: CASSLLGVPGSYEQYF
CDR3nt: TGCGCCAGCAGCTTGCTGGGAGTGCCGGGGTCCTACGAGCAGTACTTC
abundance: NA
v_gene: TRBV5-1
j_gene: TRBJ2-7
d_gene: NA

CDR3aa: CASKGDSYEQYF
CDR3nt: TGCGCCAGCAAAGGAGACTCCTACGAGCAGTACTTC
abundance: NA
v_gene: TRBV10-2
j_gene: TRBJ2-7
d_gene: NA

CDR3aa: CASSRGEANTIYF
CDR3nt: TGTGCCAGCAGCAGGGGCGAAGCAAACACCATATATTTT
abundance: NA
v_gene: TRBV2
j_gene: TRBJ1-3
d_gene: NA

CDR3aa: CASKSSEGAREQYF
CDR3nt: TGTGCCAGCAAAAGTTCGGAGGGGGCTCGCGAGCAGTACTTC
abundance: NA
v_gene: TRBV28
j_gene: TRBJ2-7
d_gene: NA

CDR3aa: CASSEYRGNTGELFF
CDR3nt: TGTGCCAGCAGTGAATACCGGGGGAACACCGGGGAGCTGTTTTTT
abundance: few
v_gene: TRBV25-1
j_gene: TRBJ2-2
d_gene: NA

CDR3aa: CASSGSGTGSSRANVLTF
CDR3nt: TGTGCCAGCAGTGGCTCCGGGACAGGCTCCTCTCGGGCCAACGTCCTGACTTTC
abundance: NA
v_gene: TRBV6-4
j_gene: TRBJ2-6
d_gene: TRBD1

CDR3aa: CASSAWGGRPEQYF
CDR3nt: TGTGCCAGCAGTGCTTGGGGCGGGAGACCGGAGCAGTACTTC
abundance: few
v_gene: TRBV25-1
j_gene: TRBJ2-7
d_gene: TRBD2

CDR3aa: CASSTDRGETQYF
CDR3nt: TGTGCCAGCAGCACGGACAGGGGAGAGACCCAGTACTTC
abundance: NA
v_gene: TRBV11-2
j_gene: TRBJ2-5
d_gene: TRBD1

CDR3aa: CASSGSMGQETQYF
CDR3nt: TGTGCCAGCTCAGGTAGCATGGGCCAAGAGACCCAGTACTTC
abundance: NA
v_gene: TRBV18
j_gene: TRBJ2-5
d_gene: NA

CDR3aa: CASSLVAGGQWTQYF
CDR3nt: TGTGCCAGCAGCTTAGTGGCAGGGGGCCAGTGGACCCAGTACTTC
abundance: NA
v_gene: TRBV11-2
j_gene: TRBJ2-5
d_gene: TRBD1

CDR3aa: CASSPFEGATEAFF
CDR3nt: TGTGCCAGCAGCCCCTTTGAGGGGGCCACTGAAGCTTTCTTT
abundance: NA
v_gene: TRBV9
j_gene: TRBJ1-1
d_gene: TRBD1

CDR3aa: CASSLREALNTGELFF
CDR3nt: TGCGCCAGCAGCTTGCGCGAAGCCTTAAACACCGGGGAGCTGTTTTTT
abundance: NA
v_gene: TRBV5-1
j_gene: TRBJ2-2
d_gene: NA

CDR3aa: CASSLQDLMNTEAFF
CDR3nt: TGTGCCAGCAGCTTACAGGACCTCATGAACACTGAAGCTTTCTTT
abundance: few
v_gene: TRBV6-1
j_gene: TRBJ1-1
d_gene: NA

CDR3aa: CASSDRTGREIQYF
CDR3nt: TGTGCCAGCAGCGATCGGACTGGACGGGAGATTCAGTACTTC
abundance: NA
v_gene: TRBV7-2
j_gene: TRBJ2-4
d_gene: NA

CDR3aa: CASSEARGGNYGYTF
CDR3nt: TGTGCCAGCAGTGAAGCTCGGGGGGGGAACTATGGCTACACCTTC
abundance: NA
v_gene: TRBV6-1
j_gene: TRBJ1-2
d_gene: NA

CDR3aa: CASGPGDYSNYGYTF
CDR3nt: TGTGCCAGCGGCCCCGGGGACTATTCTAACTATGGCTACACCTTC
abundance: NA
v_gene: TRBV2
j_gene: TRBJ1-2
d_gene: NA

CDR3aa: CASSYGDSYGYTF
CDR3nt: TGTGCCAGCAGTTACGGAGACAGCTATGGCTACACCTTC
abundance: NA
v_gene: TRBV6-6
j_gene: TRBJ1-2
d_gene: NA

CDR3aa: CASSGSRTSGSYEQFF
CDR3nt: TGTGCCAGCAGCGGGAGCAGGACTAGCGGGAGTTATGAGCAGTTCTTC
abundance: few
v_gene: TRBV7-9
j_gene: TRBJ2-1
d_gene: TRBD2

CDR3aa: CASSVSGQYFSGANVLTF
CDR3nt: TGTGCCAGCAGCGTTTCGGGACAGTACTTCTCTGGGGCCAACGTCCTGACTTTC
abundance: NA
v_gene: TRBV9
j_gene: TRBJ2-6
d_gene: TRBD1

CDR3aa: CASSSRDGGPQSTDTQYF
CDR3nt: TGTGCCAGCAGCAGCCGAGACGGGGGGCCCCAGAGCACAGATACGCAGTATTTT
abundance: NA
v_gene: TRBV7-8
j_gene: TRBJ2-3
d_gene: NA